This is a list of T cell receptor beta chains from one sample in a study of cytomegalovirus exposure and HLA in healthy donors. Here immunoSEQ multiplex PCR was the method, and the copy in TCRdb shows in-frame clones only, minus some. The sample contains over 150,000 clones, 80% of which appear only once. Sequencing was done on a sample of PBMCs. The receptors here all came from a woman in her 40s in good health and CMV-seropositive. Both conserved end residues are part of each CDR3. D genes are given only for firm matches. Where a row states a size, it is once, few, many or the class of an expanded clone; other rows omit it.

TRBJ1-2 few TRBV7-9 TRBD1 14 TGTGCCAGCAGCTTAGCACAGGGGGCGATGAGCTACACCTTC CASSLAQGAMSYTF
TRBJ1-1 . TRBV29-1 TRBD1 14 TGCAGCGCCAGGACAGGGGGTTCGGGGACTGAAGCTTTCTTT CSARTGGSGTEAFF
TRBJ1-3 . TRBV27 TRBD1 15 TGTGCCAGCAGTCGGCAGGGGGCATCTGGAAACACCATATATTTT CASSRQGASGNTIYF
TRBJ2-3 . TRBV28 TRBD2 17 TGTGCCAGCAGTTCAATTGGACTAGCGGGAGAAGGTGATACGCAGTATTTT CASSSIGLAGEGDTQYF
TRBJ1-2 . TRBV19 . 15 TGTGCCAGTAGTACTTCAGGGATCGCGAACTATGGCTACACCTTC CASSTSGIANYGYTF
TRBJ2-5 . TRBV4-1 . 18 TGCGCCAGCAGCCAAGAAAGTCTAGCGCTGCCCAGAGGAGAGACCCAGTACTTC CASSQESLALPRGETQYF
TRBJ2-7 . TRBV5-4 TRBD2 14 TGTGCCAGCAGCCGGGAGGGGAGCTCCTACGAGCAGTACTTC CASSREGSSYEQYF
TRBJ2-5 . TRBV27 . 10 TGTGCCAGCAGTTTCGGGACCCAGTACTTC CASSFGTQYF
TRBJ2-7 . TRBV25-1 TRBD2 15 TGTGCCAGCAGCCAGACTAGCGGGAGAGGTTACGAGCAGTACTTC CASSQTSGRGYEQYF
TRBJ1-1 . TRBV5-1 . 13 TGCGCCAGCAGCTTAGACAGATTGCCTGAAGCTTTCTTT CASSLDRLPEAFF
TRBJ2-7 once TRBV2 . 13 TGTGCCAGCGGACAGTCGAGCTCCTACGAGCAGTACTTC CASGQSSSYEQYF
TRBJ2-2 . TRBV11-2 TRBD1 14 TGTGCCAGCAGCCGGGACAGGAATGTCGGGGAGCTGTTTTTT CASSRDRNVGELFF
TRBJ1-5 . TRBV19 . 13 TGTGCCAGCCGAAACAGGGCGGGTCAGCCCCAGCATTTT CASRNRAGQPQHF
TRBJ2-7 . TRBV6-5 TRBD1 15 TGTGCCAGCCGACTAACGTCGGGACAGGACTACGAGCAGTACTTC CASRLTSGQDYEQYF
TRBJ1-5 . TRBV15 TRBD1 17 TGTGCCACCAGCCCATCCCGGGACAGCGGTCCGAATCAGCCCCAGCATTTT CATSPSRDSGPNQPQHF
TRBJ2-7 . TRBV13 TRBD2 14 TGTGCCAGCAGCTTAGGACTAGCGGGCTACGAGCAGTACTTC CASSLGLAGYEQYF
TRBJ1-5 . TRBV18 . 14 TGTGCCAGCTCACCCAGACAGTTGAATCAGCCCCAGCATTTT CASSPRQLNQPQHF
TRBJ2-1 . TRBV5-1 . 14 TGCGCCAGCAGCCCCCAACCCGCGAGGGATGGGCAGTTCTTC CASSPQPARDGQFF
TRBJ2-5 once TRBV14 . 13 TGTGCCAGCAGCCCCCCCACACAAGAGACCCAGTACTTC CASSPPTQETQYF
TRBJ1-1 . TRBV30 . 13 TGTGCCTGGAGTAATAGGGGTTCCACTGAAGCTTTCTTT CAWSNRGSTEAFF
TRBJ2-2 . TRBV7-9 TRBD1 15 TGTGCCAGCAGCTTAGTTACAGGGGCCGGCGGGGAGCTGTTTTTT CASSLVTGAGGELFF
TRBJ2-4 . TRBV11-3 . 17 TGTGCCAGCAGCTTAGACGGGCAGGGGCTAACCAAAAACATTCAGTACTTC CASSLDGQGLTKNIQYF
TRBJ2-1 . TRBV2 . 14 TGTGCCAGCAGTCCCCGGGAGCTTCGTAATGAGCAGTTCTTC CASSPRELRNEQFF
TRBJ2-7 . TRBV7-8 TRBD2 18 TGTGCCAGCACCTTAGGGACTAGCGCCATACACTCCCCCTACGAGCAGTACTTC CASTLGTSAIHSPYEQYF
TRBJ2-7 . TRBV27 TRBD2 15 TGTGCCAGCAGTTTAACCCTAGCGGGAGTGGGTGAGCAGTACTTC CASSLTLAGVGEQYF
TRBJ2-7 . TRBV4-1 TRBD2 15 TGCGCCAGCAGCCAACCCGGGACTAGCTTGGTCGAGCAGTACTTC CASSQPGTSLVEQYF
TRBJ2-1 . TRBV18 . 16 TGTGCCAGCTCACTAAGGACTGGCGGGACCCTCGGGGAGCAGTTCTTC CASSLRTGGTLGEQFF
TRBJ2-1 . TRBV27 TRBD2 18 TGTGCCAGCAGTTTATACCCCCCCACTAGCGGGAGTGGGAATGAGCAGTTCTTC CASSLYPPTSGSGNEQFF
TRBJ2-7 . TRBV7-9 . 12 TGTGCCAGCAGCCACGGGGAGGCCGAGCAGTACTTC CASSHGEAEQYF
TRBJ2-7 . TRBV27 TRBD2 17 TGTGCCAGCAGCCAAAAAGCTAGCGGTTCGAGCTCCTACGAGCAGTACTTC CASSQKASGSSSYEQYF
TRBJ2-3 . TRBV27 . 14 TGTGCCAGCAGGGCGGGGGCTCTACCGGATACGCAGTATTTT CASRAGALPDTQYF
TRBJ2-1 once TRBV10-2 TRBD1 14 TGCGCCAGCAGCGAAGGGACAGGTGAAGGTGAGCAGTTCTTC CASSEGTGEGEQFF
TRBJ2-2 . TRBV6-1 . 15 TGTGCCAGCAGCGGACAGATATGGGGCACCGGGGAGCTGTTTTTT CASSGQIWGTGELFF
TRBJ1-2 . TRBV27 TRBD1 12 TGTGCCAGCCGCGGGACAGACTATGGCTACACCTTC CASRGTDYGYTF
TRBJ2-1 . TRBV27 . 15 TGTGCCAGCAGTTGGGCGGGACCCTCCTACAATGAGCAGTTCTTC CASSWAGPSYNEQFF
TRBJ1-1 . TRBV7-9 . 14 TGTGCCAGCAGCCGTACGGTAGAGCACACTGAAGCTTTCTTT CASSRTVEHTEAFF
TRBJ1-5 . TRBV4-1 . 12 TGCGCCAGCAGCCAAGATAGTCAGCCCCAGCATTTT CASSQDSQPQHF
TRBJ1-4 once TRBV5-4 . 15 TGTGCCAGCAGCTTGGGGGCAGGGTCTAATGAAAAACTGTTTTTT CASSLGAGSNEKLFF
TRBJ1-2 few TRBV7-2 . 13 TGTGCCAGCAGCTTATCGGGTCAGTACAGCTACACCTTC CASSLSGQYSYTF
TRBJ2-5 . TRBV5-1 . 13 TGCGCCAGCAGTGGGGGCCAACAAGAGACCCAGTACTTC CASSGGQQETQYF
TRBJ1-2 . TRBV27 . 15 TGTGCCAGCAGTTCCGGGGAGGGGCCATACTATGGCTACACCTTC CASSSGEGPYYGYTF
TRBJ1-5 . TRBV30 . 17 TGTGCCTGGAGTTCGCGGGGGGGGTTGGGGGGCAATCAGCCCCAGCATTTT CAWSSRGGLGGNQPQHF
TRBJ1-1 . TRBV9 . 16 TGTGCCAGCAGCGTGGGCCCTCAGGTCCGCGAGACTGAAGCTTTCTTT CASSVGPQVRETEAFF
TRBJ2-3 . TRBV7-8 TRBD2 15 TGTGCCAGCAGCGGTAGCGGGGTGAGCACAGATACGCAGTATTTT CASSGSGVSTDTQYF
TRBJ2-7 . TRBV7-9 TRBD2 15 TGTGCCAGCAGCCCCGACGCGGGAGCCGCCGACGAGCAGTACTTC CASSPDAGAADEQYF
TRBJ2-3 . TRBV9 . 15 TGTGCCAGCAGCGTAGATGGCGGGAACTTAGATACGCAGTATTTT CASSVDGGNLDTQYF
TRBJ2-7 once TRBV6-6 . 13 TGTGCCAGCAGAACCCCTTCAGGCTACGAGCAGTACTTC CASRTPSGYEQYF
TRBJ2-3 . TRBV28 . 12 TGTGCCAGCAGGGCCTCCTTTAATACGCAGTATTTT CASRASFNTQYF
TRBJ1-2 once TRBV29-1 . 12 TGCAGCGTTGAAAGAACACGCGGCGGCTACACCTTC CSVERTRGGYTF
TRBJ1-3 . TRBV28 . 13 TGTGCCAGCAAAGGACTTCCTGGAAACACCATATATTTT CASKGLPGNTIYF
TRBJ2-1 . TRBV5-1 TRBD2 14 TGCGCCAGCAGCTTGGTAGCGGGAAACAATGAGCAGTTCTTC CASSLVAGNNEQFF
TRBJ1-5 . TRBV19 TRBD1 19 TGTGCCAGTAGTATAGATAGGTCAGGGGGTAAGGTATTGGGTCAGCCCCAGCATTTT CASSIDRSGGKVLGQPQHF
TRBJ2-5 . TRBV6-1 . 15 TGTGCCAGCGCTGCCCAGTATCGTCTCCAAGAGACCCAGTACTTC CASAAQYRLQETQYF
TRBJ2-4 . TRBV4-1 . 14 TGCGCCAGCAGCCAAGAAGAAACTAGTAGGATTCAGTACTTC CASSQEETSRIQYF
TRBJ1-3 few TRBV6-6 . 12 TGTGCCAGCAGTTCGGGTGGAAACACCATATATTTT CASSSGGNTIYF
TRBJ2-7 . TRBV6-1 TRBD2 14 TGTGCCAGCATTCGACTAGCGGGAAGCTACGAGCAGTACTTC CASIRLAGSYEQYF
TRBJ2-7 . TRBV9 TRBD1 15 TGTGCCAGCAGCGTAGAGAGGACAGGGATGTACGAGCAGTACTTC CASSVERTGMYEQYF
TRBJ1-5 few TRBV6-6 TRBD1 12 TGTGCCAGCAGTACAGGGGGGGGGCCCCAGCATTTT CASSTGGGPQHF
TRBJ1-3 . TRBV29-1 TRBD1 13 TGCAGCGTTGTAATCGGGACAGGGCACACCATATATTTT CSVVIGTGHTIYF